Following are 18 T cell receptor beta chains from one sample sequenced in a study of T-cell memory formation after mild COVID-19. Each CDR3 protein is one row after TCRdb ran MiXCR on the 5' RACE reads. The table lists roughly 130,000 distinct CDR3 sequences, 16% of them singletons, with more than 11% in the top ten. Sequenced: PBMCs or a T cell subset sorted from them (not recorded which). The source of these receptors is an adult woman who had mild COVID-19 (a few samples of this study predate the infection). Cell type and time point are not known.

The rearrangement links TRBV14 to TRBJ2-7; D might be TRBD2 (5 bases). In germline, CDR1 is SGHDN, CDR2 FVKESK. Trimming took off 1 base at V and 2 bases at J, with 6 bases between the two ends. The CDR3 is 13 amino acids. CDR3 nucleotides: TGTGCCAGCAGCCAAGCGGGGACCTACGAGCAGTACTTC. Amino acids: CASSQAGTYEQYF.

The chain employs TRBV7-2 and TRBJ1-6; the D is unclear. Germline V CDR1 and CDR2: SGHTA, FQGNSA. The CDR3 consists of 12 residues. V lost 9 bases and J 6 bases, leaving 9 bases between the germline ends. The DNA for the CDR3 is TGTGCCAGGTCGGATCCTAATTCACCCCTCCACTTT. Translated: CARSDPNSPLHF.

This chain uses TRBV2 with TRBJ2-3; no clear D gene. The CDR3 consists of 11 residues. Trimming removed 7 bases from V and 4 bases from J, with 6 bases in between. From germline, CDR1 is SNHLY and CDR2 FYNNEI. DNA of the CDR3: TGTGCCAGCACCGAACCAGATACGCAGTATTTT. Its protein is CASTEPDTQYF.

The chain carries TRBV5-6 and TRBJ2-3; 7 bases are shared with TRBD1. Unmatched junction bases numbered 6, after V lost 3 bases and J lost 5 bases. The CDR3 is 14 amino acids. Per the germline V gene, CDR1 is SGHDT and CDR2 is YYEEEE. The CDR3 DNA sequence: TGTGCCAGCAGCTCCGGACAGGCTGGAGATACGCAGTATTTT. Encoded protein: CASSSGQAGDTQYF. Looking up the rest from reference TRBV5-6 and TRBJ2-3 gives the full variable domain: DAGVTQSPTHLIKTRGQQVTLRCSPKSGHDTVSWYQQALGQGPQFIFQYYEEEERQRGNFPDRFSGHQFPNYSSELNVNALLLGDSALYLCASSSGQAGDTQYFGPGTRLTVL.

This clonotype showed up just a few times. V usage is TRBV6-5 and J usage is TRBJ2-7, with D uncertain. Trimming cost V 2 bases and J 3 bases, with 11 bases left between them. Germline V gene data show CDR1 as MNHEY and CDR2 as SVGAGI. CDR3 length: 14 residues. DNA of the CDR3: TGTGCCAGCAGTTACGGTCTCCCCAACTACGAGCAGTACTTC. Translation: CASSYGLPNYEQYF.

This clonotype has just a few counts. The chain is built from TRBV29-1 and TRBJ2-3; D is unresolved. Germline V gene lookup returns CDR1 SQVTM and CDR2 ANQGSEA. The V end was cut by 3 bases, the J end by 6 bases, with 4 bases between. This CDR3 comprises 10 residues. This CDR3 is CSVELDTQYF. DNA of the CDR3: TGCAGCGTTGAGTTGGATACGCAGTATTTT.

The rearrangement joins TRBV6-2 or TRBV6-3 to TRBJ2-7; no definite D call. Between the trimmed V and J ends, which lost 5 bases and 0 bases, there was a span of 11 bases. Germline CDR1 and CDR2: MNHEY and SVGEGT. CDR3 length equals 14 residues. The CDR3 reads CASSTAGASYEQYF. CDR3 coding DNA: TGTGCCAGCAGTACGGCCGGAGCCTCCTACGAGCAGTACTTC.

The chain employs TRBV11-2 and TRBJ2-3; 7 positions agree with TRBD2. Trimming at V came to 0 bases and at J to 4 bases, leaving 7 bases not matched to a gene. CDR1 is SGHAT and CDR2 is FQNNGV in the germline V gene. The CDR3 is 16 residues long. DNA of the CDR3: TGTGCCAGCAGCTTAGAGGGACTACAAGGTCCAGATACGCAGTATTTT. Translated: CASSLEGLQGPDTQYF.

The chain has TRBV7-9 and TRBJ2-3; D may be TRBD2 (5 bases). Trimming took 11 bases from V and 4 from J, leaving 13 bases between them. CDR1 is SEHNR and CDR2 is FQNEAQ in the germline V gene (reference sequence). The CDR3 runs 12 residues. The CDR3 DNA sequence: TGTGCCGGTACTAGGGCTTCAGATACGCAGTATTTT. It yields the protein CAGTRASDTQYF.

This clonotype came up a few times. The chain links TRBV29-1 to TRBJ1-3, with D tentatively TRBD1 (5 bases). The CDR3 runs 15 residues. Germline-derived CDR1 and CDR2 are SQVTM and ANQGSEA. Trimming took off 6 bases at V and 4 bases at J, with 19 bases between the two ends. The DNA for the CDR3 is TGCAGCGTCGGGAATACAGGTCCCTACGGAAACACCATATATTTT. Translating it yields CSVGNTGPYGNTIYF.

This clonotype appeared a few times. The CDR3 coding sequence is TGTGCCACCGAATCGGGGTCCTACTCCAATGAGCAGTTCTTC. Its protein product is CATESGSYSNEQFF. This chain links TRBV6-2 or TRBV6-3 with TRBJ2-1; tentative D call: TRBD2 (5 bases). CDR3 length: 14 amino acids. In germline, CDR1 is MNHEY, CDR2 SVGEGT. The germline V and J ends were trimmed by 10 bases and 6 bases, with 19 bases remaining between them.

This rearrangement joins TRBV7-2 to TRBJ1-5, with 7 bases fitting TRBD1. CDR3 length: 14 amino acids. The V and J ends lost 4 bases and 6 bases, in that order; junction bases with no gene match: 6. Germline V CDR1 and CDR2: SGHTA, FQGNSA. CDR3 amino acids: CASSSDRTGQPQHF. DNA of the CDR3: TGTGCCAGCAGCTCGGACAGGACGGGTCAGCCCCAGCATTTT.

This clonotype came up a few times. The J gene is TRBJ1-1, the V gene TRBV5-6; TRBD1 might be the D (6 bases). Germline CDR1 SGHDT, CDR2 YYEEEE. The CDR3 loop spans 15 amino acids. Trimming cost V 1 base and J 6 bases, with 16 bases left between them. Here the CDR3 DNA reads TGTGCCAGCAGCTTGAACAGGGAGGGTTACGCTGAAGCTTTCTTT. Residues: CASSLNREGYAEAFF.

CDR3 DNA sequence: TGTGCCAGCACCGGACTAGCGGGAGGCTACGAGCAGTACTTC. Protein product: CASTGLAGGYEQYF. The gene calls are TRBV6-2 or TRBV6-3 and TRBJ2-7, with 14 bases fitting TRBD2. The CDR3 length is 14 residues. CDR1 is MNHEY, CDR2 SVGEGT, per germline. Germline trimming cut 7 bases from V and 3 bases from J; bases unmatched to any gene: 2.

This clonotype turned up a few times. The V gene is TRBV7-6, the J gene TRBJ2-1, with 8 bases fitting TRBD2. The CDR3 runs to 15 residues. Looked up from germline, CDR1 is SGHVS and CDR2 is FNYEAQ. Losses at the gene ends were 5 bases for V and 9 bases for J; bases not matched to a gene: 12. The CDR3 is CASSRGGMMLGEQFF. The CDR3 DNA is TGTGCCAGCAGCCGGGGGGGTATGATGTTGGGTGAGCAGTTCTTC. The full variable domain, rest sourced from reference TRBV7-6 and TRBJ2-1, is GAGVSQSPRYKVTKRGQDVALRCDPISGHVSLYWYRQALGQGPEFLTYFNYEAQQDKSGLPNDRFSAERPEGSISTLTIQRTEQRDSAMYRCASSRGGMMLGEQFFGPGTRLTVL.

J is TRBJ2-7 and V is TRBV7-9; D is undetermined. The CDR3 has 13 residues. Trimming took 2 bases from V and 3 from J, leaving 8 bases between them. The germline V gene has CDR1 SEHNR and CDR2 FQNEAQ (reference sequence). The CDR3 here is CASSLSTGYEQYF. For the CDR3, the DNA is TGTGCCAGCAGCTTATCGACGGGCTACGAGCAGTACTTC. The full variable domain, in which reference TRBV7-9 and TRBJ2-7 provide the parts outside the CDR3, is DTGVSQNPRHKITKRGQNVTFRCDPISEHNRLYWYRQTLGQGPEFLTYFQNEAQLEKSRLLSDRFSAERPKGSFSTLEIQRTEQGDSAMYLCASSLSTGYEQYFGPGTRLTVT.

In this sample, this clonotype turned up a few times. CDR3 amino acids: CASSLVGVSYNEQFF. The CDR3 DNA sequence: TGTGCCAGCAGTTTGGTGGGGGTCTCCTACAATGAGCAGTTCTTC. This chain joins TRBV6-5 and TRBJ2-1; possibly TRBD1 or TRBD2 for D (5 bases each). The CDR3 is made up of 15 amino acids. V dropped 4 bases and J dropped 0 bases, with 10 bases sitting between them. Germline V gives CDR1 MNHEY, CDR2 SVGAGI.

This clonotype was detected ten times or more. V and J are TRBV12-3 or TRBV12-4 and TRBJ2-1, with 7 bases identical to TRBD2. The CDR3 extends over 13 amino acids. The J segment lost 6 bases and the V segment lost 6 bases, leaving 5 bases of the junction unmatched. The CDR3 spells CASSPGRGNEQFF. CDR3 DNA sequence: TGTGCCAGCAGCCCGGGGAGGGGCAATGAGCAGTTCTTC.